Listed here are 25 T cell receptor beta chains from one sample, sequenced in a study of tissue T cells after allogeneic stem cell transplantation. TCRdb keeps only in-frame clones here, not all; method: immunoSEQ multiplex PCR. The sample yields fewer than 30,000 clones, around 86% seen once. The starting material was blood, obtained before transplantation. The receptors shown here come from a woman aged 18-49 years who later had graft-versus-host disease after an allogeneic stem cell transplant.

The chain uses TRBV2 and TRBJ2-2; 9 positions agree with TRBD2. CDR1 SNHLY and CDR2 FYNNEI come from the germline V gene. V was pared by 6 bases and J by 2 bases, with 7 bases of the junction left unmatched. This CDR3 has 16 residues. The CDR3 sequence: CASRIAGAPNTGELFF. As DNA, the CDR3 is TGTGCCAGCAGAATAGCGGGGGCCCCCAACACCGGGGAGCTGTTTTTT.

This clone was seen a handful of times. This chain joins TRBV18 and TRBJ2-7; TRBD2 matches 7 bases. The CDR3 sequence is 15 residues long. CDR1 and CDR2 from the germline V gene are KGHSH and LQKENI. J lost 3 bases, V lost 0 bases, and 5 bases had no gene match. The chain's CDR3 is CASSPPSGGGYEQYF. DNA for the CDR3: TGTGCCAGCTCACCACCGTCGGGAGGAGGCTACGAGCAGTACTTC.

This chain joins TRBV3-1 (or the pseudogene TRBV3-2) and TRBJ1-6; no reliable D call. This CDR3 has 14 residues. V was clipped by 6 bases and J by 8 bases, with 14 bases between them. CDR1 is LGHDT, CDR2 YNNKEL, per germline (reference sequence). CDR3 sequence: CASRHGAEDSPLHF. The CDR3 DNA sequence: TGTGCCAGCAGACACGGAGCAGAAGATTCACCCCTCCACTTT.

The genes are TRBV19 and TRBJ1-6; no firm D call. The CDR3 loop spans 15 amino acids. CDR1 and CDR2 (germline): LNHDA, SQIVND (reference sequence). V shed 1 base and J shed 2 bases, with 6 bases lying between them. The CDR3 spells CASSIVATYNSPLHF. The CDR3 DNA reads TGTGCCAGTAGTATAGTGGCGACCTATAATTCACCCCTCCACTTT.

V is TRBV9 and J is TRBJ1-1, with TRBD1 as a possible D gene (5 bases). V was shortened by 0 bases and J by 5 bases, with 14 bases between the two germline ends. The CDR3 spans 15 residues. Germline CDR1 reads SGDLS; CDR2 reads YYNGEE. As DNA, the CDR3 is TGTGCCAGCAGCGTAGACCCGCTTGGGGCGACTGAAGCTTTCTTT. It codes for CASSVDPLGATEAFF.

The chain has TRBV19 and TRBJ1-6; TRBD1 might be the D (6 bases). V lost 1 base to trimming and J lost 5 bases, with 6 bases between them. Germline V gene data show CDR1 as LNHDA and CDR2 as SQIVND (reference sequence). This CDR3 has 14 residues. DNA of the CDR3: TGTGCCAGTAGTATAGCAGGGGATAATTCACCCCTCCACTTT. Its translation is CASSIAGDNSPLHF.

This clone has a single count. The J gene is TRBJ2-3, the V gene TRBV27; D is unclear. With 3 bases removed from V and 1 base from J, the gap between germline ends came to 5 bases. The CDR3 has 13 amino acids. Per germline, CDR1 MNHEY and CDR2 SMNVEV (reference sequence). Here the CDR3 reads CASSFLRTDTQYF. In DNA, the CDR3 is TGTGCCAGCAGTTTCCTTCGCACAGATACGCAGTATTTT.

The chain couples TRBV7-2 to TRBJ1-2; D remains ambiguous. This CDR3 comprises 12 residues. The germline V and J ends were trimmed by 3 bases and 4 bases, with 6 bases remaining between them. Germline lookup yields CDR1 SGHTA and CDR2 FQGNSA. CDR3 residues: CASSFLGYGYTF. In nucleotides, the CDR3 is TGTGCCAGCAGCTTTCTGGGCTATGGCTACACCTTC.

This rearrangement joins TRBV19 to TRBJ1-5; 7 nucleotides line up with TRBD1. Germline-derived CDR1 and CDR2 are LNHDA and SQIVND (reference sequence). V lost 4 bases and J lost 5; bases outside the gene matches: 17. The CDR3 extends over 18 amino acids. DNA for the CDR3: TGTGCCAGTAGTACCCTCCTCGACAGGGCCTCCGGGCATCAGCCCCAGCATTTT. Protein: CASSTLLDRASGHQPQHF.

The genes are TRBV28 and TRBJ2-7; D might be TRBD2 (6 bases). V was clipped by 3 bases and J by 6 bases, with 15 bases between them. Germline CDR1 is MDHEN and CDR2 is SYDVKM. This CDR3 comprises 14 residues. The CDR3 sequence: CASSFGPKEGEQYF. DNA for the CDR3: TGTGCCAGCAGTTTTGGGCCCAAGGAGGGCGAGCAGTACTTC. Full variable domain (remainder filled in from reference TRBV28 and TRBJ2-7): DVKVTQSSRYLVKRTGEKVFLECVQDMDHENMFWYRQDPGLGLRLIYFSYDVKMKEKGDIPEGYSVSREKKERFSLILESASTNQTSMYLCASSFGPKEGEQYFGPGTRLTVT.

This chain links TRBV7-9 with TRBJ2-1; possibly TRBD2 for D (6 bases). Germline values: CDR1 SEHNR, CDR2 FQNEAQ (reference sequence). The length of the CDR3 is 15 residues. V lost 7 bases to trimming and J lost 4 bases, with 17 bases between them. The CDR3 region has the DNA TGTGCCAGCACACCGGGGAGCGGGTTTTACAATGAGCAGTTCTTC. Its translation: CASTPGSGFYNEQFF.

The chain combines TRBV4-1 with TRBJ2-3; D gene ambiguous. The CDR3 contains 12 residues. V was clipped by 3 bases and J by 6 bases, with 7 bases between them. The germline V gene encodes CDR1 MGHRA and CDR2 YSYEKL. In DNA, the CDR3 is TGCGCCAGCAGCCAGCCCCAGGATACGCAGTATTTT. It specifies CASSQPQDTQYF.

The DNA for the CDR3 is TGTGCCAGCAGCGAAGGCGGGGCCCTCCACGAGCAGTACTTC. This gives the protein CASSEGGALHEQYF. This chain uses TRBV9 with TRBJ2-7; TRBD2 might be the D (6 bases). Germline V CDR1 and CDR2: SGDLS, YYNGEE. This CDR3 contains 14 residues. V gave up 3 bases and J gave up 5 bases, with 15 bases separating them.

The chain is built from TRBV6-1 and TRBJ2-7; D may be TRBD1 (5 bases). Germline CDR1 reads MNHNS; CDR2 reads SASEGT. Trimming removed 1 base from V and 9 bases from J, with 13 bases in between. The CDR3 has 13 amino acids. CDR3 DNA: TGTGCCAGCAGTGAAGTGTCAGGGATAGCGCAGTACTTC. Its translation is CASSEVSGIAQYF.

In DNA, the CDR3 is TGTGCCAGCTCACCTCCCCCCCCAGCGGAAGCTTTCTTT. As protein: CASSPPPPAEAFF. This rearrangement joins TRBV18 to TRBJ1-1; D not certain. Germline CDR1 KGHSH, CDR2 LQKENI. This CDR3 has 13 amino acids. Between the trimmed V and J ends, which lost 3 bases and 8 bases, there was a span of 13 bases.

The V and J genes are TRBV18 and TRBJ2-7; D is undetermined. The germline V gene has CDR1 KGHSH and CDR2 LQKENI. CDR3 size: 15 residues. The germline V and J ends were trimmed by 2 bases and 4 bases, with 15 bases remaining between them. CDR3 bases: TGTGCCAGCTCACCATTCGCGGAAAGGCGATACGAGCAGTACTTC. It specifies CASSPFAERRYEQYF.

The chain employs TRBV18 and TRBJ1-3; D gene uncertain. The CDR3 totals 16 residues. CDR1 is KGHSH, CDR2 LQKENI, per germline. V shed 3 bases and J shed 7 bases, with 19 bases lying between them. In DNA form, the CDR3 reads TGTGCCAGCTCACCTTTCACTCCGGGAGCCCGGAACACCATATATTTT. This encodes CASSPFTPGARNTIYF.

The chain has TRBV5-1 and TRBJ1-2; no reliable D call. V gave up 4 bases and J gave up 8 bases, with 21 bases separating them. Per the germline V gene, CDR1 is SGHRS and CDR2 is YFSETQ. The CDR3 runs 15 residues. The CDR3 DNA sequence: TGCGCCAGCAGCCCGGACCTTCTTACCATTGAGGGCTACACCTTC. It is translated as CASSPDLLTIEGYTF.

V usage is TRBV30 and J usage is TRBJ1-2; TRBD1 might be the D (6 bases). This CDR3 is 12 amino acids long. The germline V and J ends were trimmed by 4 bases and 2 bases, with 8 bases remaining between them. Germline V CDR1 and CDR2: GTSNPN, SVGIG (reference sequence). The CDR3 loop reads CAWTQGNYGYTF. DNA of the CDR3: TGTGCCTGGACGCAGGGGAACTATGGCTACACCTTC.

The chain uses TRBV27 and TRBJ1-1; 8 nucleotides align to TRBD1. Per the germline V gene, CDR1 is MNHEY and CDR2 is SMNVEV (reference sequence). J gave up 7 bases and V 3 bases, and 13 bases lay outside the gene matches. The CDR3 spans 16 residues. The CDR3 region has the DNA TGTGCCAGCAGTTTGATTCAGGCAGGGGGCATTGTTGAAGCTTTCTTT. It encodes CASSLIQAGGIVEAFF.

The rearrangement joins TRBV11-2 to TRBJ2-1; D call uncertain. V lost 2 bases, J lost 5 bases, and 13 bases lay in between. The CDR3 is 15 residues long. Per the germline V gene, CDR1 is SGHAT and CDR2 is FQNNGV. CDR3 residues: CASSLRVFRNNEQFF. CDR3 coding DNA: TGTGCCAGCAGCTTAAGGGTTTTCCGTAACAATGAGCAGTTCTTC.

CDR3 in amino acids: CSVVLGVETQYF. The CDR3 coding sequence is TGCAGCGTTGTACTGGGGGTGGAGACCCAGTACTTC. This rearrangement joins TRBV29-1 to TRBJ2-5; D assignment may be TRBD1 or TRBD2 (5 bases each). V was cut by 4 bases and J by 5 bases, with 11 bases left in between. Germline lookup yields CDR1 SQVTM and CDR2 ANQGSEA. This CDR3 region has 12 residues.

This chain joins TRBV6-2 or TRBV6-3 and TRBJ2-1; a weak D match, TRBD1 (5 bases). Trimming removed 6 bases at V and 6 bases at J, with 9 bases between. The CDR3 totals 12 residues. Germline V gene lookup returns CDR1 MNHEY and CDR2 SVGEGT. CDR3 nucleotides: TGTGCCAGCAGCCTCGACAGCAATGAGCAGTTCTTC. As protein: CASSLDSNEQFF.

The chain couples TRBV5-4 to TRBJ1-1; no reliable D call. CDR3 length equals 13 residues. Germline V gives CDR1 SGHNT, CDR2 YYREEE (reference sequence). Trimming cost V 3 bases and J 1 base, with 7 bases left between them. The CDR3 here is CASSWAGNTEAFF. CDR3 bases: TGTGCCAGCAGCTGGGCGGGGAACACTGAAGCTTTCTTT. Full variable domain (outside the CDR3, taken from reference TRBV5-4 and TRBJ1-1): ETGVTQSPTHLIKTRGQQVTLRCSSQSGHNTVSWYQQALGQGPQFIFQYYREEENGRGNFPPRFSGLQFPNYSSELNVNALELDDSALYLCASSWAGNTEAFFGQGTRLTVV.

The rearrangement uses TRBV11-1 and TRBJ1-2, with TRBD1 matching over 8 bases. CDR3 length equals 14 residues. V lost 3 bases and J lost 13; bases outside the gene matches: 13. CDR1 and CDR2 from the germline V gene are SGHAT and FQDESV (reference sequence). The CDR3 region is CASSFAGQAPIGTF. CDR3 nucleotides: TGTGCCAGCAGCTTTGCGGGACAGGCCCCAATTGGCACCTTC.